The 26 T cell receptor beta chains listed next were all sequenced from one sample in a study of vaccination and CD4 T cells after COVID-19. Sequencing of DNA taken from cultured CD4+ T cells relied on the Oncomine TCR Beta short-read assay. In TCRdb, the PCR reads were re-called with MiXCR into one record per CDR3 protein. Of fewer than 10,000 distinct CDR3 sequences listed, 61% are singletons. Treatment denoted: approximately 11-day PBMC culture with coronavirus spike peptide pools or control peptides (ViraFEST assay). No antigen has been assigned to these receptors. The sample taken for sequencing was CD4+ T cells from blood, cultured in vitro. These receptor sequences come from a human donor who had recovered from COVID-19.

This chain connects TRBV7-3 to TRBJ2-2; TRBD1 is a possible D gene (5 bases). Germline V lookup: CDR1 SGHTA, CDR2 FQGTGA. Trimming removed 2 bases from V and 6 bases from J, with 19 bases in between. The CDR3 spans 17 residues. CDR3 amino acids: CASSLYPKGPIAGELFF. The CDR3 DNA reads as TGTGCCAGCAGCTTATATCCCAAGGGGCCCATCGCCGGGGAGCTGTTTTTT.

This chain uses TRBV5-8 with TRBJ1-2; D gene unclear. The CDR3 has 12 residues. Germline V lookup: CDR1 SGHTS, CDR2 YDEGEE. Trimming removed 0 bases from V and 8 bases from J, with 8 bases in between. CDR3 sequence (DNA): TGTGCCAGCAGCTTGGCCGGAAGAGGCTACACCTTC. This sequence encodes CASSLAGRGYTF.

Relative to its sample, this clonotype is large. The chain joins TRBV7-9 to TRBJ2-3; tentative D call: TRBD2 (6 bases). Trimming took off 5 bases at V and 2 bases at J, with 14 bases between the two ends. Per germline, CDR1 SEHNR and CDR2 FQNEAQ (reference sequence). CDR3 length equals 15 residues. CDR3 sequence reads: CASSDIGRNTDTQYF. As DNA, the CDR3 is TGTGCCAGCAGCGATATCGGGAGAAACACAGATACGCAGTATTTT.

This chain uses TRBV24-1 with TRBJ1-2; D gene ambiguous. V lost 0 bases and J lost 9, with 7 bases in between. The length of the CDR3 is 12 residues. Germline CDR1 KGHDR, CDR2 SFDVKD. The CDR3 DNA is TGTGCCACCAGTGATTTGGACACCAGCTACACCTTC. Translating it yields CATSDLDTSYTF.

The chain has TRBV3-1 and TRBJ1-6, with 11 bases matching TRBD1. The CDR3 has 19 residues. Germline V lookup: CDR1 LGHDT, CDR2 YNNKEL (reference sequence). V gave up 1 base and J gave up 0 bases; unmatched junction bases: 5. CDR3 DNA: TGTGCCAGCAGCCAAGGGGGAGGACAGGGGGCCTCCTATAATTCACCCCTCCACTTT. This gives the protein CASSQGGGQGASYNSPLHF.

V usage is TRBV24-1 and J usage is TRBJ1-1, with D uncertain. The length of the CDR3 is 11 residues. From germline, CDR1 is KGHDR and CDR2 SFDVKD. The ends were cut back, 5 bases at V and 3 bases at J, with 3 bases in the middle. The CDR3 DNA follows: TGTGCCACCAGTGGGGACACTGAAGCTTTCTTT. Residues: CATSGDTEAFF.

There are a few counts of this clonotype. The chain is built from TRBV20-1 and TRBJ2-4; TRBD2 matches 9 bases. This CDR3 contains 15 residues. Germline CDR1 is DFQATT and CDR2 is SNEGSKA (reference sequence). V dropped 3 bases and J dropped 6; count of bases not matched to a gene: 9. CDR3: CSASMASGDVNIQYF. The CDR3 DNA reads TGCAGTGCTAGTATGGCTAGCGGGGATGTAAACATTCAGTACTTC.

This rearrangement joins TRBV7-8 to TRBJ2-2; the match to TRBD1 covers 8 bases. J was trimmed by 2 bases and V by 0 bases; bases with no gene match: 2. The CDR3 has 16 amino acids. Germline values: CDR1 SGHVS, CDR2 FQNEAQ. The CDR3 nucleotides read TGTGCCAGCAGCTTAGCCAGGGGGCTCAACACCGGGGAGCTGTTTTTT. It codes for CASSLARGLNTGELFF.

The sample holds a few counts of this clonotype. J is TRBJ1-2 and V is TRBV15; 8 bases are shared with TRBD1. The CDR3 contains 16 residues. The ends lost 5 bases at V and 1 base at J; junction bases unmatched: 9. Looked up from germline, CDR1 is LNHNV and CDR2 is YYDKDF (reference sequence). The CDR3 nucleotides are TGTGCCACCAGCCGGGCAGGACAGGGAAGTAACTATGGCTACACCTTC. Protein product: CATSRAGQGSNYGYTF.

The chain employs TRBV19 and TRBJ1-2, with D possibly matching TRBD1 (6 bases). The CDR3 covers 16 residues. Trimming removed 5 bases at V and 0 bases at J, with 16 bases between. Germline assignment: CDR1 LNHDA and CDR2 SQIVND (reference sequence). CDR3 nucleotide sequence: TGTGCCAGTAGTCCGGGGTTGGACAGAGCTAACTATGGCTACACCTTC. Protein: CASSPGLDRANYGYTF.

The V and J genes are TRBV18 and TRBJ2-1; 13 nucleotides line up with TRBD2. V lost 2 bases and J lost 15; bases outside the gene matches: 7. CDR1 and CDR2 (germline): KGHSH, LQKENI. The CDR3 spans 14 residues. As DNA, the CDR3 is TGTGCCAGCTCACCAGGACTAGCGGGAGATAGTCGGTTCTTC. This translates into CASSPGLAGDSRFF. The full variable domain, its missing parts supplied by reference TRBV18 and TRBJ2-1, is NAGVMQNPRHLVRRRGQEARLRCSPMKGHSHVYWYRQLPEEGLKFMVYLQKENIIDESGMPKERFSAEFPKEGPSILRIQQVVRGDSAAYFCASSPGLAGDSRFFGPGTRLTVL.

This sequence joins TRBV25-1 and TRBJ1-2; 7 bases agree with TRBD1. Trimming removed 2 bases from V and 10 bases from J; junction bases left unmatched: 7. From germline, CDR1 is MGHDK and CDR2 SYGVNS. The CDR3 length is 13 residues. The CDR3 spells CASSERGGNDYTF. Written as DNA, the CDR3 is TGTGCCAGCAGTGAAAGAGGGGGCAATGACTACACCTTC.

Only a few counts were recorded for this clonotype. In DNA form, the CDR3 reads TGTGCCAGCAGACCGAGCGGTCCTGATAATTCACCCCTCCACTTT. Its protein is CASRPSGPDNSPLHF. This chain uses TRBV6-4 with TRBJ1-6; D uncertain. The CDR3 is 15 residues long. CDR1 is MRHNA and CDR2 is SNTAGT in the germline V gene. The V gene lost 6 bases and the J gene lost 5 bases, with 14 bases spanning the gap.

The V and J genes are TRBV14 and TRBJ1-6; TRBD1 aligns across 7 bases. The junction had 16 bases not matched to a gene; V was cut back by 4 bases and J by 10 bases. Germline V CDR1 and CDR2: SGHDN, FVKESK. The CDR3 is 17 amino acids. The CDR3 DNA reads as TGTGCCAGCAGCCCCCGTCGTACCGGGACAGTAAACTCACCCCTCCACTTT. Translating it yields CASSPRRTGTVNSPLHF.

The chain couples TRBV20-1 to TRBJ1-5, with TRBD1 as a possible D gene (5 bases). The ends were cut back, 2 bases at V and 2 bases at J, with 7 bases in the middle. The CDR3 has 13 residues. The V gene's germline CDR1 is DFQATT and CDR2 SNEGSKA (reference sequence). The CDR3 loop reads CSARSGGNQPQHF. The CDR3 DNA follows: TGCAGTGCTAGATCGGGGGGCAATCAGCCCCAGCATTTT.

V and J are TRBV28 and TRBJ2-2; D is uncertain. The CDR3 has 13 amino acids. Germline V CDR1 and CDR2: MDHEN, SYDVKM. Trimming pared 2 bases from V and 7 bases from J, leaving 8 bases between. The chain's CDR3 is CASSLSRNGELFF. The DNA of the CDR3 is TGTGCCAGCAGTTTAAGCAGGAACGGGGAGCTGTTTTTT.

The V and J genes are TRBV10-3 and TRBJ1-5; 9 positions match TRBD1. V lost 4 bases, J lost 7 bases, and 8 bases stayed unmatched. The germline V gene has CDR1 ENHRY and CDR2 SYGVKD. The CDR3 extends over 15 amino acids. CDR3 in amino acids: CAISGPGQGNQPQHF. CDR3 nucleotides: TGTGCCATCAGTGGGCCGGGACAGGGAAACCAGCCCCAGCATTTT.

This clonotype showed up just a few times. V usage is TRBV10-3 and J usage is TRBJ2-7; 7 bases are shared with TRBD2. V dropped 3 bases and J dropped 2; count of bases not matched to a gene: 1. This CDR3 spans 13 amino acids. Germline-derived CDR1 and CDR2 are ENHRY and SYGVKD. The CDR3, as DNA: TGTGCCATCAGTGACGGGACTACCTACGAGCAGTACTTC. This encodes CAISDGTTYEQYF.

This clonotype was counted only a few times. The chain employs TRBV20-1 and TRBJ1-1; possible D gene TRBD1, 6 bases. Trimming took off 6 bases at V and 2 bases at J, with 16 bases between the two ends. CDR1 and CDR2 (germline): DFQATT, SNEGSKA (reference sequence). This CDR3 contains 14 residues. The CDR3 bases are TGCAGTGCCTCCGGGGGGCGAGGAAACACTGAAGCTTTCTTT. It specifies CSASGGRGNTEAFF.

The V gene is TRBV28, the J gene TRBJ2-5; tentative D call: TRBD1 (6 bases). Trimming took off 2 bases at V and 4 bases at J, with 11 bases between the two ends. From germline, CDR1 is MDHEN and CDR2 SYDVKM. The CDR3 sequence is 14 residues long. CDR3 protein: CASSLTGMGETQYF. The CDR3 DNA reads TGTGCCAGCAGTTTAACAGGGATGGGAGAGACCCAGTACTTC.

In its sample, this clonotype was seen a few times. This sequence joins TRBV4-1 and TRBJ1-2; TRBD1 matches at 9 bases. The CDR3 totals 17 residues. Germline CDR1 MGHRA, CDR2 YSYEKL. J was trimmed by 2 bases and V by 0 bases; bases with no gene match: 7. For the CDR3, the DNA is TGCGCCAGCAGCCAAGATCACGGGACAGGGACGAACTATGGCTACACCTTC. Its protein product is CASSQDHGTGTNYGYTF.

This clonotype was detected a few times. The rearrangement uses TRBV6-5 and TRBJ2-5; TRBD2 matches at 12 bases. Trimming removed 4 bases from V and 5 bases from J; junction bases left unmatched: 8. Germline-derived CDR1 and CDR2 are MNHEY and SVGAGI. The CDR3 totals 16 residues. Here the CDR3 reads CASSWASGRVGETQYF. CDR3 in DNA: TGTGCCAGCAGTTGGGCTAGCGGGAGGGTTGGCGAGACCCAGTACTTC.

The V and J genes are TRBV20-1 and TRBJ2-3; 7 bases agree with TRBD2. The germline CDR1 and CDR2 sequences are DFQATT and SNEGSKA (reference sequence). The CDR3 spans 14 residues. V dropped 3 bases and J dropped 2; count of bases not matched to a gene: 5. This CDR3 is CSASAQRDTDTQYF. The CDR3 DNA follows: TGCAGTGCTAGTGCCCAGCGGGACACAGATACGCAGTATTTT.

CDR3 sequence reads: CASSSSDRGSYGYTF. CDR3 sequence (DNA): TGTGCCAGCAGCTCCAGCGACAGGGGATCCTATGGCTACACCTTC. This chain uses TRBV7-9 with TRBJ1-2, with 8 positions matching TRBD1. CDR3 size: 15 residues. Germline trimming cut 4 bases from V and 4 bases from J; bases unmatched to any gene: 8. Germline V gives CDR1 SEHNR, CDR2 FQNEAQ (reference sequence).

CDR3 sequence (DNA): TGTGCCAGCAGCCGGGACTACAACACTGAAGCTTTCTTT. It is translated as CASSRDYNTEAFF. The V call is TRBV11-3, the J call TRBJ1-1; D is possibly TRBD1 (5 bases). Germline-derived CDR1 and CDR2 are SGHNT and YENEEA. V lost 5 bases and J lost 2, with 9 bases in between. This CDR3 contains 13 residues.

The chain couples TRBV27 to TRBJ2-3; 11 nucleotides line up with TRBD2. The CDR3 loop spans 13 amino acids. The ends lost 6 bases at V and 8 bases at J; junction bases unmatched: 4. Germline values: CDR1 MNHEY, CDR2 SMNVEV (reference sequence). The CDR3 sequence is CASSETSGSTQYF. The CDR3 nucleotides are TGTGCCAGCAGCGAAACTAGCGGGAGTACGCAGTATTTT.